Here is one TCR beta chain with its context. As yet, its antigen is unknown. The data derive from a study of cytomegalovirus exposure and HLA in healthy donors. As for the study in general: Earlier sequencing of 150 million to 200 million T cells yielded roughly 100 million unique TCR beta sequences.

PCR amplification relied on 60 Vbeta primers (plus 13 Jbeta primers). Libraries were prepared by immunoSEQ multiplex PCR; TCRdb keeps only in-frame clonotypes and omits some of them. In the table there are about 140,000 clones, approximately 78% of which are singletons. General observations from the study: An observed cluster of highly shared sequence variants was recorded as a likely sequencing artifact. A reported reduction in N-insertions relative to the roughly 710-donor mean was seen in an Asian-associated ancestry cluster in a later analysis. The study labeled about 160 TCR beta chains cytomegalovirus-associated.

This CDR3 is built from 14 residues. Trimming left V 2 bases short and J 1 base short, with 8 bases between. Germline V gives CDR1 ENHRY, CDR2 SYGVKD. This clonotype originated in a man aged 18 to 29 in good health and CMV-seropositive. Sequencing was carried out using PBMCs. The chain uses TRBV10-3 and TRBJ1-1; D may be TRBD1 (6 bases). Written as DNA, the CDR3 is TGTGCCATCAGTGAGCGACAGGAGAACACTGAAGCTTTCTTT. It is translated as CAISERQENTEAFF.